This T cell receptor (beta chain) derives from a study of blood T cell repertoires in COVID-19. Generated by immunoSEQ multiplex PCR, the TCRdb table keeps only in-frame clones and is missing some. The sample shows approximately 22,000 clones, around 92% of them seen only once. Germline assignment: CDR1 PRHDT and CDR2 FYEKMQ (reference sequence). Trimming cost V 4 bases and J 1 base; bases outside gene matches: 8. This CDR3 spans 16 amino acids. The clonotype originates from a human donor in a cohort sampled during active COVID-19. This chain connects TRBV13 to TRBJ2-5; the match to TRBD1 covers 8 bases. Specimen: peripheral blood. In nucleotides, the CDR3 is TGTGCCAGCAGCTCATCCGGGACAGGTTTCCAAGAGACCCAGTACTTC. It specifies CASSSSGTGFQETQYF.